The next 4 T cell receptor beta chains were all read from a single sample in a study of shared clonotypes between healthy human individuals. The method was immunoSEQ multiplex PCR; TCRdb's version includes in-frame clones alone and lacks a portion of them. Altogether 450,000 to 650,000 clones are present, 70% to 80% being singletons, with the ten largest covering around 12%. The sample was PBMCs. These receptor sequences come from a woman in her thirties or forties in good health. Some clones in this sample may be carry-over from other donors' samples.

This clone has more than one count but fewer than ten. The genes are TRBV7-2 and TRBJ1-4; 10 bases match TRBD1. V lost 1 base and J lost 8; bases outside the gene matches: 4. Germline lookup yields CDR1 SGHTA and CDR2 FQGNSA. There are 15 residues in the CDR3. The CDR3 region is CASSLGGTGAEKLFF. The CDR3 nucleotides are TGTGCCAGCAGCTTAGGGGGGACAGGGGCAGAAAAACTGTTTTTT.

V usage is TRBV7-2 and J usage is TRBJ2-7, with 9 bases aligning to TRBD1. Per the germline V gene, CDR1 is SGHTA and CDR2 is FQGNSA. V shed 3 bases and J 1 base; nucleotides not matched to a gene: 7. The CDR3 is 16 amino acids. CDR3 in amino acids: CASSLATGTGSYEQYF. Here the CDR3 DNA reads TGTGCCAGCAGCTTGGCCACCGGGACAGGGTCCTACGAGCAGTACTTC.

The chain joins TRBV30 to TRBJ2-3; TRBD1 might be the D (6 bases). CDR3 length equals 13 residues. V was trimmed by 4 bases and J by 4 bases, leaving 12 bases between them. Germline-derived CDR1 and CDR2 are GTSNPN and SVGIG (reference sequence). The CDR3 nucleotides are TGTGCCTGGATGACCAAGGGGGCAGATACGCAGTATTTT. This translates into CAWMTKGADTQYF.

V usage is TRBV7-2 and J usage is TRBJ2-7; the D gene is possibly TRBD2 (5 bases). V was cut by 0 bases and J by 6 bases, with 15 bases left in between. The CDR3 is 15 residues long. CDR1 is SGHTA, CDR2 FQGNSA, per germline. The CDR3 DNA follows: TGTGCCAGCAGCTTAGCTTCTACGAGGGCCAGCGAGCAGTACTTC. It encodes CASSLASTRASEQYF.